Below, 9 T cell receptor beta chains from the same sample are listed, as sequenced in a study of blood T cell repertoires in COVID-19. This table comes from immunoSEQ multiplex PCR, and its TCRdb copy is limited to in-frame clones, with some not included. Of about 480,000 clones in the sample, approximately 86% were seen once. Material: PBMCs or T cells enriched from blood (not recorded which). All receptors come from a woman in her sixties or seventies who had recovered from COVID-19.

The chain has TRBV9 and TRBJ1-2, with TRBD1 identical over 8 bases. V gave up 0 bases and J gave up 7 bases; unmatched junction bases: 5. The CDR3 is made up of 14 amino acids. Germline values: CDR1 SGDLS, CDR2 YYNGEE. The CDR3 bases are TGTGCCAGCAGCGTAGGACAGGGGACGGGTGGCTACACCTTC. It encodes CASSVGQGTGGYTF.

This chain joins TRBV28 and TRBJ2-2; 10 bases align to TRBD1. The germline V gene encodes CDR1 MDHEN and CDR2 SYDVKM. V shed 10 bases, J shed 4 bases, and the junction held 3 bases outside the gene matches. This CDR3 has 13 amino acids. The DNA for the CDR3 is TGTGCCACCGGGACAGGGGCCACCGGGGAGCTGTTTTTT. As protein: CATGTGATGELFF. The full variable domain, in which reference TRBV28 and TRBJ2-2 provide the parts outside the CDR3, is DVKVTQSSRYLVKRTGEKVFLECVQDMDHENMFWYRQDPGLGLRLIYFSYDVKMKEKGDIPEGYSVSREKKERFSLILESASTNQTSMYLCATGTGATGELFFGEGSRLTVL.

This chain uses TRBV21-1 with TRBJ1-5. TRBV21-1 counts as a pseudogene. There are 14 residues in the CDR3. CDR3 DNA sequence: TGTGCCAGCAGCCTTCGACGAGGTCCCCAGCCCCAGCATTTT. It encodes CASSLRRGPQPQHF.

The chain recombines TRBV7-2 with TRBJ1-6, with TRBD1 matching 7 bases. Germline CDR1 and CDR2: SGHTA and FQGNSA. The CDR3 runs 16 residues. V shed 3 bases and J 2 bases; nucleotides not matched to a gene: 4. CDR3 sequence (DNA): TGTGCCAGCAGCTTTTACGGGACAGCCTATAATTCACCCCTCCACTTT. It specifies CASSFYGTAYNSPLHF.

The gene calls are TRBV29-1 and TRBJ2-2; 12 bases agree with TRBD1. Unmatched junction bases numbered 4, after V lost 5 bases and J lost 3 bases. The CDR3 is 15 amino acids. Germline CDR1 and CDR2: SQVTM and ANQGSEA. The CDR3 reads CSVWGQGADTGELFF. In DNA form, the CDR3 reads TGCAGCGTTTGGGGACAGGGGGCCGACACCGGGGAGCTGTTTTTT.

The chain couples TRBV3-1 (or the pseudogene TRBV3-2) to TRBJ1-1, with D possibly TRBD1 on 6 matching bases. The CDR3 length is 13 residues. Germline CDR1 is LGHDT and CDR2 is YNNKEL (reference sequence). V shed 5 bases and J shed 12 bases, with 19 bases lying between them. CDR3 amino acids: CASSIRGGGSSFF. The CDR3 nucleotides are TGTGCCAGCAGCATCCGAGGGGGGGGCTCGTCTTTCTTT.

This clone has only one observation. This rearrangement joins TRBV5-1 to TRBJ2-2, with 9 bases identical to TRBD2. CDR3 length equals 16 residues. V was clipped by 1 base and J by 3 bases; unmatched bases: 4. Germline lookup yields CDR1 SGHRS and CDR2 YFSETQ. CDR3 region: CASSLFAGGYTGELFF. CDR3 coding DNA: TGCGCCAGCAGCTTGTTTGCGGGGGGGTACACCGGGGAGCTGTTTTTT.

The chain joins TRBV5-1 to TRBJ2-7; D possibly corresponds to TRBD2 (5 bases). The V gene's germline CDR1 is SGHRS and CDR2 YFSETQ. V dropped 7 bases and J dropped 2 bases, with 16 bases sitting between them. There are 14 residues in the CDR3. The CDR3 bases are TGCGCCAGCTCCTACTCCGGGGTTACCTACGAGCAGTACTTC. Translating gives CASSYSGVTYEQYF.

The rearrangement links TRBV6-6 to TRBJ2-1; 8 bases align to TRBD1. This CDR3 spans 14 amino acids. Germline lookup yields CDR1 MNHNY and CDR2 SVGAGI (reference sequence). V trimming: 10 bases; J trimming: 2 bases; junction bases outside the gene matches: 7. The CDR3 DNA sequence: TGTGCCACTATACCGGGACAGGCCTACAATGAGCAGTTCTTC. It is translated as CATIPGQAYNEQFF.